This T cell receptor beta chain was documented in a study of blood T cell repertoires in COVID-19. As for this clone: The sample contains more than one DNA sequence encoding this CDR3.

TCRdb's copy holds only in-frame clones and misses some; the assay was immunoSEQ multiplex PCR. The sample contains fewer than 450,000 clones, 88% of which appear only once. Germline V gene lookup returns CDR1 MNHEY and CDR2 SVGAGI. The CDR3 sequence is 13 residues long. The J segment lost 5 bases and the V segment lost 7 bases, leaving 4 bases of the junction unmatched. The specimen was peripheral blood. The chain links TRBV6-5 to TRBJ1-5; 8 nucleotides agree with TRBD1. This sequence was found in a woman aged 45-65 years with COVID-19, enrolled during active disease. CDR3 coding DNA: TGTGCCAGCACCGGACAGGGCGATCAGCCCCAGCATTTT. Translation gives CASTGQGDQPQHF.